These 24 T cell receptor beta chains share one sample of origin, sequenced in a study of T cells in Graves' hyperthyroidism and ophthalmopathy. There were TCR beta CDR3 regions amplified from RNA transcripts. With the HTBI primer set, the TCR CDR3 went through a first round of RT-PCR. TCRdb fed the multiplex PCR reads into MiXCR, producing one record per CDR3 protein. The table records about 510,000 distinct CDR3 sequences, 40% to 50% of them present only once. The sequenced sample consisted of peripheral blood or thyroid tissue (not recorded which). Source of these receptors: an adult woman with Graves' disease, either hyperthyroidism or ophthalmopathy (not recorded which).

The chain recombines TRBV29-1 with TRBJ2-7, with 12 bases aligning to TRBD2. This CDR3 is built from 13 residues. Germline trimming cut 7 bases from V and 5 bases from J; bases unmatched to any gene: 6. The V gene's germline CDR1 is SQVTM and CDR2 ANQGSEA. CDR3 in DNA: TGCAGCGCTAGCGGGAGGGCCTACGACGAGCAGTACTTC. Amino acid sequence: CSASGRAYDEQYF.

The CDR3 sequence is CAWSVAGTGGSAYSPLHF. The DNA of the CDR3 is TGTGCCTGGAGTGTAGCGGGTACAGGGGGCTCGGCGTATTCACCCCTCCACTTT. J is TRBJ1-6 and V is TRBV30, with TRBD1 identical over 9 bases. The J segment lost 8 bases and the V segment lost 0 bases, leaving 14 bases of the junction unmatched. CDR1 is GTSNPN, CDR2 SVGIG, per germline (reference sequence). The CDR3 totals 18 residues. Full variable domain (remainder filled in from reference TRBV30 and TRBJ1-6): SQTIHQWPATLVQPVGSPLSLECTVEGTSNPNLYWYRQAAGRGLQLLFYSVGIGQISSEVPQNLSASRPQDRQFILSSKKLLLSDSGFYLCAWSVAGTGGSAYSPLHFGNGTRLTVT.

The chain employs TRBV11-2 and TRBJ2-5; perhaps TRBD2 as D (5 bases). The CDR3 is made up of 12 amino acids. V lost 3 bases to trimming and J lost 7 bases, with 9 bases between them. In germline, CDR1 is SGHAT, CDR2 FQNNGV. CDR3 region: CASSFGGGTQYF. In DNA form, the CDR3 reads TGTGCCAGCAGCTTTGGTGGAGGGACCCAGTACTTC.

About this clonotype itself: The conserved closing phenylalanine or tryptophan is absent in this CDR3, likely reflecting a read error. No DNA is shown, since the ends of the CDR3 on it are uncertain; the CDR3 is the one TCRdb lists. The CDR3 reads CASSPSTGGVWG. The chain links TRBV11-3 to TRBJ1-4; the table's D call TRBD1 went unverified against the DNA. The germline V gene has CDR1 SGHNT and CDR2 YENEEA. The CDR3 is 12 residues long, ends included.

V and J are TRBV11-2 and TRBJ2-7, with D unresolved. The CDR3 covers 13 residues. Germline CDR1 and CDR2: SGHAT and FQNNGV. Trimming removed 2 bases from V and 12 bases from J, with 17 bases in between. The CDR3 protein is CASSLISGEGPYF. DNA of the CDR3: TGTGCCAGCAGCTTAATTTCCGGAGAAGGTCCGTACTTC.

The CDR3 spells CSSAGRVTSYEQYF. As DNA, the CDR3 is TGCAGTTCGGCCGGGAGGGTAACGTCCTACGAGCAGTACTTC. The rearrangement uses TRBV20-1 and TRBJ2-7; 8 bases are shared with TRBD2. Trimming cost V 8 bases and J 1 base; bases outside gene matches: 10. The length of the CDR3 is 14 residues. Germline assignment: CDR1 DFQATT and CDR2 SNEGSKA (reference sequence).

This clonotype was detected only a few times. The chain recombines TRBV9 with TRBJ1-3; D may be TRBD1 (6 bases). The CDR3 contains 17 residues. The germline V gene has CDR1 SGDLS and CDR2 YYNGEE. Trimming removed 4 bases at V and 0 bases at J, with 17 bases between. The CDR3 region is CASSPFLTGLSGNTIYF. The CDR3 DNA reads as TGTGCCAGCAGCCCCTTTCTCACAGGGCTCTCTGGAAACACCATATATTTT.

This clonotype was seen just once. This chain joins TRBV9 and TRBJ2-7, with 7 positions matching TRBD1. The V segment lost 1 base and the J segment 4 bases; nucleotides outside the gene matches: 32. CDR1 SGDLS and CDR2 YYNGEE come from the germline V gene. The CDR3 is 23 residues long. This CDR3 is CASSVLLGQPSSSYYTLGYEQYF. CDR3 bases: TGTGCCAGCAGCGTACTCCTGGGACAGCCTTCGTCTAGCTATTATACGCTCGGGTACGAGCAGTACTTC.

The V gene is TRBV2, the J gene TRBJ2-3; 7 bases match TRBD2. CDR3 length: 14 residues. J lost 5 bases, V lost 8 bases, and 10 bases had no gene match. Germline CDR1 is SNHLY and CDR2 is FYNNEI. The CDR3 sequence is CASAREGRGDTQYF. As DNA, the CDR3 is TGTGCCAGCGCCCGCGAGGGGAGGGGAGATACGCAGTATTTT.

In its sample, this clonotype was seen many times. J is TRBJ1-2 and V is TRBV14; TRBD1 agrees at 7 bases. After removal of 2 bases from V and 4 bases from J, the junction contained 4 bases not matched to a gene. CDR1 SGHDN and CDR2 FVKESK come from the germline V gene. CDR3 size: 14 residues. CDR3 coding DNA: TGTGCCAGCAGCCAAACACGGGACAGCTATGGCTACACCTTC. It encodes CASSQTRDSYGYTF. The variable domain in full, with the rest retrieved from reference TRBV14 and TRBJ1-2, is EAGVTQFPSHSVIEKGQTVTLRCDPISGHDNLYWYRRVMGKEIKFLLHFVKESKQDESGMPNNRFLAERTGGTYSTLKVQPAELEDSGVYFCASSQTRDSYGYTFGSGTRLTVV.

CDR3 protein: CATSREMGLPGNTEAFF. The CDR3 DNA follows: TGTGCCACCAGCAGAGAGATGGGGCTTCCTGGGAACACTGAAGCTTTCTTT. J is TRBJ1-1 and V is TRBV15; perhaps TRBD1 as D (5 bases). Germline V lookup: CDR1 LNHNV, CDR2 YYDKDF (reference sequence). There are 17 residues in the CDR3. V was pared by 0 bases and J by 1 base, with 15 bases between. The complete variable domain, with remaining parts taken from reference TRBV15 and TRBJ1-1, reads DAMVIQNPRYQVTQFGKPVTLSCSQTLNHNVMYWYQQKSSQAPKLLFHYYDKDFNNEADTPDNFQSRRPNTSFCFLDIRSPGLGDTAMYLCATSREMGLPGNTEAFFGQGTRLTVV.

The V and J genes are TRBV12-3 or TRBV12-4 and TRBJ1-2; D unclear. V was trimmed by 6 bases and J by 3 bases, leaving 8 bases between them. This CDR3 has 12 amino acids. The CDR3 sequence is CASRQDDYGYTF. The DNA for the CDR3 is TGTGCCAGCAGGCAGGACGACTATGGCTACACCTTC.

This chain joins TRBV2 and TRBJ2-3; 7 nucleotides match TRBD2. The germline CDR1 and CDR2 sequences are SNHLY and FYNNEI. The CDR3 is 14 residues long. V shed 4 bases and J 6 bases; nucleotides not matched to a gene: 7. The CDR3: CASSVAGASDTQYF. The CDR3 coding sequence is TGTGCCAGCAGTGTTGCGGGAGCTAGTGATACGCAGTATTTT. Supplemented by reference TRBV2 and TRBJ2-3, the full variable domain reads EPEVTQTPSHQVTQMGQEVILRCVPISNHLYFYWYRQILGQKVEFLVSFYNNEISEKSEIFDDQFSVERPDGSNFTLKIRSTKLEDSAMYFCASSVAGASDTQYFGPGTRLTVL.

In this sample, this clonotype turned up a few times. The CDR3 is CASSSGRGSTEAFF. The CDR3 nucleotides read TGTGCCAGCAGCTCAGGCAGGGGTTCCACTGAAGCTTTCTTT. The V call is TRBV7-3, the J call TRBJ1-1; a possible D gene is TRBD1 (6 bases). This CDR3 has 14 amino acids. CDR1 is SGHTA, CDR2 FQGTGA, per germline. V was cut by 4 bases and J by 4 bases, with 13 bases left in between.

This clonotype was seen many times. The chain has TRBV19 and TRBJ2-6; 13 bases are a match to TRBD2. In germline, CDR1 is LNHDA, CDR2 SQIVND (reference sequence). After removal of 4 bases from V and 2 bases from J, the junction contained 5 bases not matched to a gene. The CDR3 loop spans 18 amino acids. The CDR3 coding sequence is TGTGCCAGTAGTAGACTCGGACTAGCGGGAGCTGGGGCCAACGTCCTGACTTTC. It yields the protein CASSRLGLAGAGANVLTF.

The sample holds a few counts of this clonotype. The chain recombines TRBV6-6 with TRBJ1-6; TRBD1 matches at 9 bases. The trim removed 11 bases at V and 6 bases at J, leaving 8 bases unmatched. The CDR3 runs 14 residues. Germline CDR1 MNHNY, CDR2 SVGAGI (reference sequence). CDR3 residues: CASTRDRVNSPLHF. Written as DNA, the CDR3 is TGTGCCTCGACCCGGGACAGGGTTAATTCACCCCTCCACTTT.

In DNA, the CDR3 is TGTGCCAGCAGTTCGACAGGGACGAACACTGAAGCTTTCTTT. Translating it yields CASSSTGTNTEAFF. The rearrangement uses TRBV12-3 or TRBV12-4 and TRBJ1-1; TRBD1 matches at 7 bases. CDR3 length: 14 residues. With V trimmed by 4 bases and J by 1 base, 3 bases remained unmatched.

Many counts were recorded for this clonotype. The chain recombines TRBV20-1 with TRBJ2-7; 7 positions agree with TRBD2. CDR1 DFQATT and CDR2 SNEGSKA come from the germline V gene (reference sequence). Germline trimming cut 6 bases from V and 3 bases from J; bases unmatched to any gene: 2. The CDR3 is made up of 11 amino acids. The CDR3 DNA is TGCAGTGCGTCTAGCGGCTACGAGCAGTACTTC. Translating it yields CSASSGYEQYF.

This clonotype has at least ten counts. The chain joins TRBV20-1 to TRBJ2-5; D may be TRBD1 (6 bases). Germline V gene data show CDR1 as DFQATT and CDR2 as SNEGSKA (reference sequence). CDR3 length equals 15 residues. Trimming pared 0 bases from V and 3 bases from J, leaving 14 bases between. The CDR3 coding sequence is TGCAGTGCTAGAGACCGGATGGGGGCTGAAGAGACCCAGTACTTC. It specifies CSARDRMGAEETQYF.

This chain connects TRBV7-4 to TRBJ2-7; D is unclear. Trimming cost V 1 base and J 2 bases, with 12 bases left between them. CDR1 and CDR2 from the germline V gene are SGHVT and SQSDAQ. The CDR3 consists of 15 residues. CDR3 nucleotide sequence: TGTGCCAGCAGCTTAGTTCCCGGGCCGACCTACGAGCAGTACTTC. This codes for CASSLVPGPTYEQYF.

This clonotype occurred a few times. V gene TRBV2 combines with J gene TRBJ1-1; D perhaps matches TRBD1 (5 bases). Germline V gene data show CDR1 as SNHLY and CDR2 as FYNNEI. The CDR3 contains 13 residues. Trimming took 5 bases from V and 10 from J, leaving 17 bases between them. The CDR3 spells CASSSYRLLGAFF. The CDR3 DNA sequence: TGTGCCAGCAGTTCCTACAGGCTGCTGGGAGCTTTCTTT.

This clonotype was detected many times. This rearrangement joins TRBV20-1 to TRBJ2-3; D unresolved. From germline, CDR1 is DFQATT and CDR2 SNEGSKA (reference sequence). Trimming removed 2 bases from V and 5 bases from J, with 29 bases in between. The CDR3 sequence is 19 residues long. The CDR3 protein is CSARRGKGIDRDPLDTQYF. CDR3 nucleotides: TGCAGTGCTAGACGAGGAAAGGGAATCGACCGTGACCCTCTAGATACGCAGTATTTT.

V is TRBV7-2 and J is TRBJ2-7; D possibly corresponds to TRBD2 (5 bases). From germline, CDR1 is SGHTA and CDR2 FQGNSA. With 6 bases removed from V and 2 bases from J, the gap between germline ends came to 20 bases. There are 16 residues in the CDR3. This CDR3 is CASSPLTSGPTYEQYF. CDR3 in DNA: TGTGCCAGCAGTCCTCTCACCAGCGGTCCGACCTACGAGCAGTACTTC. The full variable domain, with the rest looked up from reference TRBV7-2 and TRBJ2-7, is GAGVSQSPSNKVTEKGKDVELRCDPISGHTALYWYRQSLGQGLEFLIYFQGNSAPDKSGLPSDRFSAERTGGSVSTLTIQRTQQEDSAVYLCASSPLTSGPTYEQYFGPGTRLTVT.

The sample holds a few counts of this clonotype. V gene TRBV7-2 combines with J gene TRBJ2-7; 7 nucleotides match TRBD2. The CDR3 loop spans 15 amino acids. Germline V gene data show CDR1 as SGHTA and CDR2 as FQGNSA. V shed 6 bases and J 2 bases; nucleotides not matched to a gene: 10. DNA for the CDR3: TGTGCCAGCAGTCGTTCTAGCGGTACCACCTACGAGCAGTACTTC. Translation: CASSRSSGTTYEQYF.